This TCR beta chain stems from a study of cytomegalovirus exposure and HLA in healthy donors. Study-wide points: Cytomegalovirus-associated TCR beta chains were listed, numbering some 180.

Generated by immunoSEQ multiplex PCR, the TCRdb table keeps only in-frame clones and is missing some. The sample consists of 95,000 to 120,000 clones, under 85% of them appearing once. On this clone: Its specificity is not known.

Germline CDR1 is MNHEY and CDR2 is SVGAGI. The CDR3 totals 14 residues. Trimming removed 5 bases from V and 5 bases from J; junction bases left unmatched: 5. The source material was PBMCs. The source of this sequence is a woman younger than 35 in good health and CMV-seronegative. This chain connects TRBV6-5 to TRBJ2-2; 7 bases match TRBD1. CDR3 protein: CASSTGTATGELFF. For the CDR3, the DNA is TGTGCCAGCAGTACCGGGACAGCGACCGGGGAGCTGTTTTTT.